A single sample is the source of the 32 T cell receptor beta chains below, sequenced in a study of T cells in Graves' hyperthyroidism and ophthalmopathy (dated by TCRdb to about 2019). The method was multiplex PCR. The sequencer was an Illumina HiSeq 2000. TCR beta CDR3 regions were amplified from RNA transcripts. A first-round RT-PCR of the TCR CDR3 used the HTBI primer set with the Qiagen OneStep RT-PCR kit. TCRdb handled the public reads itself, with Q25 trimming in fastp and clone calling in MiXCR, and kept productive beta chains. CDR3 protein duplicates are merged, each entry listing the most common genes and DNA. Here the sample has 340,000 or so distinct CDR3 sequences; 15% to 20% occur a single time. The ten largest clones take up approximately 49% of the sample. The sequencing sample was made of blood. The receptor source for this set is a woman between 50 and 59 years old with Graves' hyperthyroidism.

This chain connects TRBV5-1 to TRBJ2-7, with D uncertain. Germline V lookup: CDR1 SGHRS, CDR2 YFSETQ. V lost 3 bases to trimming and J lost 1 base, with 8 bases between them. This CDR3 has 13 amino acids. CDR3 nucleotides: TGCGCCAGCAGCTCGCAACTTTCCTACGAGCAGTACTTC. This sequence encodes CASSSQLSYEQYF.

In this sample, this clonotype turned up many times. The chain joins TRBV7-8 to TRBJ2-7; tentatively, D is TRBD1 (5 bases). Between the trimmed V and J ends, which lost 4 bases and 3 bases, there was a span of 13 bases. This CDR3 is built from 14 residues. Germline loops: CDR1 SGHVS, CDR2 FQNEAQ. The CDR3 DNA reads as TGTGCCAGCAGCTCGCAGGGTTGGAGCTACGAGCAGTACGTC. This encodes CASSSQGWSYEQYV.

The V and J genes are TRBV11-2 and TRBJ2-2; a weak D match, TRBD2 (8 bases). Trimming pared 4 bases from V and 1 base from J, leaving 16 bases between. Germline lookup yields CDR1 SGHAT and CDR2 FQNNGV. The CDR3 runs 17 residues. Here the CDR3 reads CASSSPGGTVNTGELFF. The DNA for the CDR3 is TGTGCCAGCAGCTCACCGGGGGGGACAGTGAACACCGGGGAGCTGTTTTTT. Complete variable domain (other parts from reference TRBV11-2 and TRBJ2-2): EAGVAQSPRYKIIEKRQSVAFWCNPISGHATLYWYQQILGQGPKLLIQFQNNGVVDDSQLPKDRFSAERLKGVDSTLKIQPAKLEDSAVYLCASSSPGGTVNTGELFFGEGSRLTVL.

This clonotype was counted at least ten times. The chain employs TRBV12-3 or TRBV12-4 and TRBJ1-4; D may be TRBD1 (6 bases). There are 13 residues in the CDR3. V was pared by 3 bases and J by 6 bases, with 8 bases between. CDR3: CASSLRQDEKLFF. CDR3 nucleotides: TGTGCCAGCAGTTTGAGACAGGATGAAAAACTGTTTTTT.

In this sample, this clonotype turned up a few times. The gene calls are TRBV5-8 and TRBJ2-2; 11 bases align to TRBD1. Trimming at V came to 0 bases and at J to 3 bases, leaving 4 bases not matched to a gene. CDR1 SGHTS and CDR2 YDEGEE come from the germline V gene. This CDR3 spans 17 amino acids. The CDR3 loop is CASSLARTGGYTGELFF. CDR3 nucleotide sequence: TGTGCCAGCAGCTTGGCCCGGACAGGGGGCTACACCGGGGAGCTGTTTTTT.

This clonotype was counted only a few times. The V call is TRBV9, the J call TRBJ2-5; 7 positions match TRBD1. From germline, CDR1 is SGDLS and CDR2 YYNGEE. CDR3 size: 16 residues. The V gene end was trimmed by 4 bases and the J gene end by 5 bases; junction bases not matched to a gene: 14. The CDR3 reads CASSPTQGLRGETQYF. The CDR3 bases are TGTGCCAGCAGCCCAACACAGGGGCTCAGGGGGGAGACCCAGTACTTC.

Here the CDR3 reads CASSEVARGLRASGEQYV. CDR3 coding DNA: TGTGCCAGCAGTGAAGTCGCCAGGGGGCTCCGGGCTTCTGGCGAGCAGTACGTC. J is TRBJ2-7 and V is TRBV6-1, with 8 bases aligning to TRBD1. There are 18 residues in the CDR3. Trimming took 1 base from V and 6 from J; bases not matched to a gene: 17. Germline V gene lookup returns CDR1 MNHNS and CDR2 SASEGT.

The chain recombines TRBV18 with TRBJ2-7, with 7 bases fitting TRBD2. Unmatched junction bases numbered 8, after V lost 6 bases and J lost 0 bases. From germline, CDR1 is KGHSH and CDR2 LQKENI. This CDR3 region has 15 residues. The CDR3 loop is CASSTGGSDSYEQYV. CDR3 DNA: TGTGCCAGCTCTACAGGCGGGAGCGACTCCTACGAGCAGTACGTC.

Only a few counts were recorded for this clonotype. V is TRBV6-5 and J is TRBJ1-1; TRBD1 is a possible D gene (6 bases). Germline lookup yields CDR1 MNHEY and CDR2 SVGAGI. This CDR3 has 14 residues. Trimming took 0 bases from V and 12 from J, leaving 17 bases between them. Written as DNA, the CDR3 is TGTGCCAGCAGTTACTCGCGGGGGGGCAAAAGAACTTTCTTT. It encodes CASSYSRGGKRTFF.

This clonotype was recorded many times. The rearrangement links TRBV6-1 to TRBJ2-3; no reliable D call. Trimming cost V 5 bases and J 3 bases, with 18 bases left between them. Germline V gene sequence: CDR1 MNHNS, CDR2 SASEGT. CDR3 size: 16 residues. For the CDR3, the DNA is TGTGCCAGCAGTCCCCGGACCACCCACGGGACAGATACGCAGTATTTT. It is translated as CASSPRTTHGTDTQYF.

The J gene is TRBJ2-5, the V gene TRBV20-1, with unresolved D. This CDR3 spans 13 amino acids. In germline, CDR1 is DFQATT, CDR2 SNEGSKA (reference sequence). Between the trimmed V and J ends, which lost 2 bases and 0 bases, there was a span of 7 bases. CDR3 loop: CSARQQYQETQYF. The CDR3 DNA reads TGCAGTGCTAGACAACAGTACCAAGAGACCCAGTACTTC.

The table lists this clonotype with a count of one. This rearrangement joins TRBV29-1 to TRBJ2-3, with a weak D call TRBD1 (7 bases). Germline V gene data show CDR1 as SQVTM and CDR2 as ANQGSEA. The CDR3 spans 15 residues. Trimming shortened V by 0 bases and J by 6 bases, and 16 bases separated the two germline ends. The CDR3: CSVEDLTGSGDTQYF. In DNA, the CDR3 is TGCAGCGTTGAAGATCTGACAGGGAGCGGGGATACGCAGTATTTT.

In its sample, this clonotype was seen many times. CDR3: CASSPGLRGGRIDGYTF. The CDR3 DNA reads TGTGCCAGCAGCCCAGGGTTGCGGGGTGGTCGGATAGATGGCTACACCTTC. The gene calls are TRBV6-1 and TRBJ1-2; D perhaps matches TRBD1 (5 bases). Germline CDR1 reads MNHNS; CDR2 reads SASEGT. The CDR3 covers 17 residues. The germline V and J ends were trimmed by 6 bases and 6 bases, with 26 bases remaining between them.

The genes are TRBV19 and TRBJ2-1; no reliable D call. Germline V lookup: CDR1 LNHDA, CDR2 SQIVND (reference sequence). V was trimmed by 8 bases and J by 2 bases, leaving 10 bases between them. The CDR3 runs 13 residues. CDR3 amino acids: CASGVGAYNEQFF. CDR3 DNA: TGTGCCAGTGGGGTAGGCGCCTACAATGAGCAGTTCTTC.

This clonotype was observed a handful of times. With a much larger clone just one base away, this may be a read error. Likely a read error: the CDR3 ends without its conserved phenylalanine or tryptophan. The V call is TRBV3-1, the J call TRBJ2-5, with 14 bases that match TRBD2. The CDR3 spans 17 residues. Trimming took 4 bases from V and 4 from J; bases not matched to a gene: 8. Germline CDR1 LGHDT, CDR2 YNNKEL (reference sequence). This CDR3 reads CASSLEGLAGVIETQYS. The CDR3 region has the DNA TGTGCCAGCAGCCTAGAGGGACTAGCGGGAGTGATAGAGACCCAGTACTCC.

The sample holds many counts of this clonotype. The rearrangement uses TRBV2 and TRBJ2-1; the D gene is possibly TRBD1 (5 bases). Trimming shortened V by 4 bases and J by 6 bases, and 13 bases separated the two germline ends. CDR3 length equals 14 residues. Germline V gene lookup returns CDR1 SNHLY and CDR2 FYNNEI. CDR3 sequence: CASSGTPNANEQFF. CDR3 DNA: TGTGCCAGCAGTGGGACACCGAACGCCAATGAGCAGTTCTTC.

This clonotype has at least ten counts. The chain employs TRBV20-1 and TRBJ2-3, with 12 positions matching TRBD2. V dropped 6 bases and J dropped 5; count of bases not matched to a gene: 6. This CDR3 is built from 14 residues. Per germline, CDR1 DFQATT and CDR2 SNEGSKA (reference sequence). The CDR3 loop is CSAPSLAGGDTQYF. The CDR3 region has the DNA TGCAGTGCCCCATCACTAGCGGGAGGAGATACGCAGTATTTT.

The genes are TRBV29-1 and TRBJ2-3; 7 bases map to TRBD2. CDR1 is SQVTM, CDR2 ANQGSEA, per germline. V lost 1 base, J lost 0 bases, and 10 bases stayed unmatched. The CDR3 consists of 17 residues. CDR3 in DNA: TGCAGCGTTGAAGCCTTGCTATGGGGGGGTAGCACAGATACGCAGTATTTT. Encoded protein: CSVEALLWGGSTDTQYF.

The rearrangement uses TRBV4-2 and TRBJ2-1; either TRBD1 or TRBD2 may fit D (5 bases each). Per germline, CDR1 LGHNA and CDR2 YNFKEQ. V was pared by 5 bases and J by 7 bases, with 15 bases between. The CDR3 runs to 14 residues. CDR3 in DNA: TGTGCCAGCAGCTTCCGGGACCCACCTAATGAGCAGTTCTTC. This codes for CASSFRDPPNEQFF.

This clonotype was observed a handful of times. The J gene is TRBJ2-5, the V gene TRBV12-3 or TRBV12-4; 9 nucleotides line up with TRBD1. This CDR3 spans 16 amino acids. V was clipped by 5 bases and J by 4 bases; unmatched bases: 11. The DNA of the CDR3 is TGTGCCAGCAGTCGGACAGGAGGGGGACAGGGAGAGACCCAGTACTTC. It is translated as CASSRTGGGQGETQYF.

The chain employs TRBV5-1 and TRBJ2-7; D remains unclear. The CDR3 is made up of 14 amino acids. Per germline, CDR1 SGHRS and CDR2 YFSETQ. V was clipped by 0 bases and J by 3 bases, with 10 bases between them. The CDR3 DNA reads as TGCGCCAGCAGCTTGGATGGTCCGTTCTACGAGCAGTACTTC. Translation gives CASSLDGPFYEQYF. The variable domain in full, completed from reference TRBV5-1 and TRBJ2-7, reads KAGVTQTPRYLIKTRGQQVTLSCSPISGHRSVSWYQQTPGQGLQFLFEYFSETQRNKGNFPGRFSGRQFSNSRSEMNVSTLELGDSALYLCASSLDGPFYEQYFGPGTRLTVT.

Many counts were recorded for this clonotype. The chain links TRBV28 to TRBJ2-1, with a possible D match to TRBD2 (7 bases). Per the germline V gene, CDR1 is MDHEN and CDR2 is SYDVKM. The CDR3 totals 15 residues. V was cut by 4 bases and J by 1 base, with 11 bases left in between. The CDR3 DNA is TGTGCCAGCAGTTACGGGGGGCTATCCTACAATGAGCAGTTCTTC. Translated: CASSYGGLSYNEQFF.

The chain has TRBV30 and TRBJ1-1; 7 bases match TRBD1. The CDR3 totals 14 residues. The junction had 5 bases not matched to a gene; V was cut back by 4 bases and J by 0 bases. Germline V gene sequence: CDR1 GTSNPN, CDR2 SVGIG (reference sequence). DNA of the CDR3: TGTGCCTGGAACAACGACAGGGTGAACACTGAAGCTTTCTTT. Its protein product is CAWNNDRVNTEAFF.

This clonotype appeared once. The J gene is TRBJ2-7, the V gene TRBV6-9; no definite D call. Trimming cost V 8 bases and J 4 bases, with 18 bases left between them. Germline CDR1 MNHGY, CDR2 SVAAGI. The CDR3 runs 14 residues. Written as DNA, the CDR3 is TGTGCCAGCGGTTCTCTTTGGGGTCCGTACGAGCAGTACTTC. Translation: CASGSLWGPYEQYF.

V is TRBV3-1 and J is TRBJ1-3; D call uncertain. The V and J ends lost 5 bases and 0 bases respectively, with 8 bases between them. Germline CDR1 and CDR2: LGHDT and YNNKEL (reference sequence). The CDR3 has 14 amino acids. The CDR3 DNA sequence: TGTGCCAGCAGCGCCTTTTTCTCTGGAAACACCATATATTTT. Translating gives CASSAFFSGNTIYF.

This clonotype was detected ten times or more. The chain links TRBV12-3 or TRBV12-4 to TRBJ2-7, with TRBD2 as a possible D gene (6 bases). The CDR3 contains 15 residues. Trimming pared 3 bases from V and 1 base from J, leaving 13 bases between. CDR3 coding DNA: TGTGCCAGCAGTTTTGTCGGACTACAATCCTACGAGCAGTACTTC. Residues: CASSFVGLQSYEQYF.

This clonotype turned up a few times. This rearrangement joins TRBV5-5 to TRBJ2-1; D call uncertain. The germline V gene encodes CDR1 SGHKS and CDR2 YYEKEE (reference sequence). This CDR3 spans 15 amino acids. V lost 7 bases to trimming and J lost 4 bases, with 18 bases between them. The CDR3 region is CASGIQAKGYNEQFF. The CDR3 coding sequence is TGTGCCAGCGGCATTCAGGCCAAGGGATACAATGAGCAGTTCTTC.

This clonotype was seen repeatedly, ten times or more. This chain links TRBV5-1 with TRBJ2-2, with TRBD2 matching 8 bases. V was clipped by 6 bases and J by 1 base; unmatched bases: 2. Germline V lookup: CDR1 SGHRS, CDR2 YFSETQ. CDR3 length equals 14 residues. CDR3 protein: CASTSGGNTGELFF. CDR3 sequence (DNA): TGCGCCAGCACCAGCGGGGGGAACACCGGGGAGCTGTTTTTT. Full variable domain (outside the CDR3, taken from reference TRBV5-1 and TRBJ2-2): KAGVTQTPRYLIKTRGQQVTLSCSPISGHRSVSWYQQTPGQGLQFLFEYFSETQRNKGNFPGRFSGRQFSNSRSEMNVSTLELGDSALYLCASTSGGNTGELFFGEGSRLTVL.

This chain connects TRBV28 to TRBJ2-5; D not resolved. The CDR3 totals 11 residues. Germline CDR1 MDHEN, CDR2 SYDVKM. The germline V and J ends were trimmed by 7 bases and 5 bases, with 8 bases remaining between them. The CDR3: CASTSPETQYF. In DNA form, the CDR3 reads TGTGCCAGCACCTCCCCCGAGACCCAGTACTTC.

In this sample, this clonotype turned up many times. The chain has TRBV12-3 or TRBV12-4 and TRBJ2-7; D may be TRBD1 or TRBD2 (5 bases each). This CDR3 region has 15 residues. Trimming removed 1 base at V and 5 bases at J, with 15 bases between. The DNA for the CDR3 is TGTGCCAGCAGTTTAGGGGGAGCACTGGGGGACGAGCAGTACGTC. It yields the protein CASSLGGALGDEQYV.

The V and J genes are TRBV18 and TRBJ1-1; D perhaps matches TRBD1 (5 bases). This CDR3 spans 15 amino acids. The V gene lost 8 bases and the J gene lost 0 bases, with 16 bases spanning the gap. The germline CDR1 and CDR2 sequences are KGHSH and LQKENI. The CDR3, as DNA: TGTGCCAGCCCACTAGGACAAGGCATGAACACTGAAGCTTTCTTT. Translation gives CASPLGQGMNTEAFF. The complete variable domain, with remaining parts taken from reference TRBV18 and TRBJ1-1, reads NAGVMQNPRHLVRRRGQEARLRCSPMKGHSHVYWYRQLPEEGLKFMVYLQKENIIDESGMPKERFSAEFPKEGPSILRIQQVVRGDSAAYFCASPLGQGMNTEAFFGQGTRLTVV.

This rearrangement joins TRBV7-2 to TRBJ2-4; D remains unclear. Germline CDR1 SGHTA, CDR2 FQGNSA. Trimming stripped 3 bases from V and 0 bases from J, with 12 bases between. The CDR3 loop spans 16 amino acids. CDR3 DNA: TGTGCCAGCAGCTTGGTAGGAGCCTCAGCCAAAAACATTCAGTACTTC. It is translated as CASSLVGASAKNIQYF.